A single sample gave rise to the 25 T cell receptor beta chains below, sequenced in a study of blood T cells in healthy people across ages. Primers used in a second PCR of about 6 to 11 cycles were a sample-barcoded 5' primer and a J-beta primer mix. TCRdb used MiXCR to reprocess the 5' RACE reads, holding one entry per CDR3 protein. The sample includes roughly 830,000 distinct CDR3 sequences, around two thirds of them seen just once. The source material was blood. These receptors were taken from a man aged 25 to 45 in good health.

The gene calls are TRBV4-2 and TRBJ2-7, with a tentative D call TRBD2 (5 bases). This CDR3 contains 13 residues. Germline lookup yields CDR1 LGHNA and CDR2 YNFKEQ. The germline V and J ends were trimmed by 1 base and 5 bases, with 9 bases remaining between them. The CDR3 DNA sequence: TGTGCCAGCAGCCAAGTAGACGGGGACGAGCAGTACTTC. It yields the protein CASSQVDGDEQYF.

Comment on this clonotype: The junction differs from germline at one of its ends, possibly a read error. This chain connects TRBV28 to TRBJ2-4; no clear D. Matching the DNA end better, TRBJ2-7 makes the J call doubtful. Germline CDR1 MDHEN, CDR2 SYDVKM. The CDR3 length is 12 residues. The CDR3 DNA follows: TGTGTCAGCAGTTTGGAGTATTACGAGCAGTACTTC. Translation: CVSSLEYYEQYF.

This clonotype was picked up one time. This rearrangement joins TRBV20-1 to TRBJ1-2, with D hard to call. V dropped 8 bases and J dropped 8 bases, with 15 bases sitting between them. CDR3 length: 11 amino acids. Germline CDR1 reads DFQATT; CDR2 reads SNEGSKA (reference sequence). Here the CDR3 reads CSRRGEGGYTF. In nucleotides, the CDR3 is TGCAGTAGACGTGGGGAAGGGGGCTACACCTTC.

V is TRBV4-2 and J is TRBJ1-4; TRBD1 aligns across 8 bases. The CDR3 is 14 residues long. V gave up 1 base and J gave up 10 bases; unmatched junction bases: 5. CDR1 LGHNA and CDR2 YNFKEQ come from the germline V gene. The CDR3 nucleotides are TGTGCCAGCAGCCAAGCAAACAGGGGGGGAAAACTGTTTTTT. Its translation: CASSQANRGGKLFF.

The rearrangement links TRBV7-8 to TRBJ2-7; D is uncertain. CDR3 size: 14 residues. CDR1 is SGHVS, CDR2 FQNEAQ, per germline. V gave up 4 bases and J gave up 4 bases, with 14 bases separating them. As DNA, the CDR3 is TGTGCCAGCAGCTCCACAAGGGATGGTTACGAGCAGTACTTC. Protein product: CASSSTRDGYEQYF.

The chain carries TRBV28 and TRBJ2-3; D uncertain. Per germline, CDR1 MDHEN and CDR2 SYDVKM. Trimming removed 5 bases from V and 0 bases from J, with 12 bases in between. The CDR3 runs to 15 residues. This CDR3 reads CASSPAAPSTDTQYF. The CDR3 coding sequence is TGTGCCAGCAGTCCCGCGGCCCCTAGCACAGATACGCAGTATTTT.

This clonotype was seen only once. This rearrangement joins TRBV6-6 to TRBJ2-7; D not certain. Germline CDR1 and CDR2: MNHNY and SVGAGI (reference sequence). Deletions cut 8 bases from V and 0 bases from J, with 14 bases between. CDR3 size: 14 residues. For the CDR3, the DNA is TGTGCCAGCGGCGAAGGACGGGTCTCCTACGAGCAGTACTTC. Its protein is CASGEGRVSYEQYF.

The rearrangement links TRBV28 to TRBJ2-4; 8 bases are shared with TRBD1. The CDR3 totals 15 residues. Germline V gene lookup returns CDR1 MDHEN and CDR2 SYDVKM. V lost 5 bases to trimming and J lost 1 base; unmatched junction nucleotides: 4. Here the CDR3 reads CASSMTGAAKNIQYF. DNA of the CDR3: TGTGCCAGCAGTATGACAGGGGCGGCCAAAAACATTCAGTACTTC.

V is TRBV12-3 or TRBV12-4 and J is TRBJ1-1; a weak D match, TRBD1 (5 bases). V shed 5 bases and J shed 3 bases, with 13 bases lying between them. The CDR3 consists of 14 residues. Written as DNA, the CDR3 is TGTGCCAGCAGTCCTAGACAGCTGGACACTGAAGCTTTCTTT. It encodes CASSPRQLDTEAFF.

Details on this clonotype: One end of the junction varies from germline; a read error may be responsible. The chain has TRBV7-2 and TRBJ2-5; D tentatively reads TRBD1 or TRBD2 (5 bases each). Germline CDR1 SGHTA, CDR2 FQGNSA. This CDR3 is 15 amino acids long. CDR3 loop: CASSANIRDRETQYF. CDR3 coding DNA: TGCGCCAGCAGCGCCAACATCAGGGACCGAGAGACCCAGTACTTC.

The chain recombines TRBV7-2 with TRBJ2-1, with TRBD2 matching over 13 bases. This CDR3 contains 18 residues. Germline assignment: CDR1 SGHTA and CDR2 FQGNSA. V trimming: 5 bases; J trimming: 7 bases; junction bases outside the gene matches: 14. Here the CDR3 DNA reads TGTGCCAGCAGCATAACACGGGGTACTAGCGGGGGGGCGAATGAGCAGTTCTTC. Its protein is CASSITRGTSGGANEQFF.

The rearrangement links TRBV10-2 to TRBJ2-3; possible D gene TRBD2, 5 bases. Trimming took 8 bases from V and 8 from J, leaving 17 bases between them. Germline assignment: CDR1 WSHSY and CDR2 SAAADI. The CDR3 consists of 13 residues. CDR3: CASARLRVATQYF. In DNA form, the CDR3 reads TGCGCCAGCGCCCGTTTGAGGGTGGCTACGCAGTATTTT.

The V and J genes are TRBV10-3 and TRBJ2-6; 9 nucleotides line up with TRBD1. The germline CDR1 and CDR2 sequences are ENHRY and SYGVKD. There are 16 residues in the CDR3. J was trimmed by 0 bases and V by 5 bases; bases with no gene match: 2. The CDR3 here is CAISWTGDSGANVLTF. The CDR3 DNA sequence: TGTGCCATCAGTTGGACAGGGGACTCTGGGGCCAACGTCCTGACTTTC.

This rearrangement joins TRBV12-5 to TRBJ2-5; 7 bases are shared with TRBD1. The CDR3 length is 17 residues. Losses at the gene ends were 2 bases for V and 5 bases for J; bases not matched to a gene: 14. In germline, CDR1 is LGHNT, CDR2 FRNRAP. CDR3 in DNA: TGTGCTAGTGGTTTGACGCGCGGCAGGGGGACGGGGGAGACCCAGTACTTC. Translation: CASGLTRGRGTGETQYF.

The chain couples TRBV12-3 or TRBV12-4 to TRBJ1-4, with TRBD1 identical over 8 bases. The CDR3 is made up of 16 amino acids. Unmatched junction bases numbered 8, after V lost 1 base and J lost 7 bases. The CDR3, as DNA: TGTGCCAGCAGTTTAGTAGCAGGGGGCGGTGGTGAAAAACTGTTTTTT. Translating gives CASSLVAGGGGEKLFF.

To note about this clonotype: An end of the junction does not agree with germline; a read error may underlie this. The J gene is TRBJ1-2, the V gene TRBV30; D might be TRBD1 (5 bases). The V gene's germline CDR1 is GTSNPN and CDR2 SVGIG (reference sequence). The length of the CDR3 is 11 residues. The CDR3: CAGSRGGGYTF. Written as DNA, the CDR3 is TGTGCCGGGAGTAGGGGTGGAGGCTACACCTTC. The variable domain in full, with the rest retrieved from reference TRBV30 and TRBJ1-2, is SQTIHQWPATLVQPVGSPLSLECTVEGTSNPNLYWYRQAAGRGLQLLFYSVGIGQISSEVPQNLSASRPQDRQFILSSKKLLLSDSGFYLCAGSRGGGYTFGSGTRLTVV.

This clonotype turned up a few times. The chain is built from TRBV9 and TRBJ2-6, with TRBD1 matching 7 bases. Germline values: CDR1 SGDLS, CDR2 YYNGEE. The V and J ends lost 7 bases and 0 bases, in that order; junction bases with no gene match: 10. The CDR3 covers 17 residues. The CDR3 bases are TGTGCCAGCTTTCCGGGACAGATTATCTCTGGGGCCAACGTCCTGACTTTC. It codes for CASFPGQIISGANVLTF.

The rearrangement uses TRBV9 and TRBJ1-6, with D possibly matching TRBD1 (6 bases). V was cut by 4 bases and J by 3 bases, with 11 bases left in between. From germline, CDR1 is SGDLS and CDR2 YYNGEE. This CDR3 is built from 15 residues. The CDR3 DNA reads TGTGCCAGCAGCTTAACAGGGAACTATAATTCACCCCTCCACTTT. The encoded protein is CASSLTGNYNSPLHF.

Here the CDR3 reads CSASKQEVNTEAFF. The CDR3, as DNA: TGCAGTGCTAGTAAACAGGAAGTGAACACTGAAGCTTTCTTT. The V gene is TRBV20-1, the J gene TRBJ1-1, with a weak D call TRBD1 (5 bases). Deletions cut 3 bases from V and 0 bases from J, with 11 bases between. Germline CDR1 is DFQATT and CDR2 is SNEGSKA (reference sequence). The CDR3 length is 14 residues.

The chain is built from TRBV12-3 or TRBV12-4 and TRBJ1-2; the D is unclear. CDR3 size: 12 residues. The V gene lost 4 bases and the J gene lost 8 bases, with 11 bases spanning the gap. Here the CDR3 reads CASSYRERGYTF. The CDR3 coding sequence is TGTGCCAGCAGTTACAGAGAAAGGGGCTACACCTTC.

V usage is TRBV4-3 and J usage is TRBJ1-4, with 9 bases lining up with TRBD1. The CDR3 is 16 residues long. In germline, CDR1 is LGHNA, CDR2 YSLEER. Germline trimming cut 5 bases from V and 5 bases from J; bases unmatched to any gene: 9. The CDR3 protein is CASSYGTGTGNEKLFF. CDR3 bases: TGCGCCAGCAGCTACGGAACCGGGACAGGGAATGAAAAACTGTTTTTT.

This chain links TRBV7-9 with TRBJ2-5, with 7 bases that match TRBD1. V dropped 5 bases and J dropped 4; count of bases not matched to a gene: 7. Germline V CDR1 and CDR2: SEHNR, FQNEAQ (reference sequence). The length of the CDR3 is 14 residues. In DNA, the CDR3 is TGTGCCAGCAGCCAAACAGGGGTGATAGAGACCCAGTACTTC. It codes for CASSQTGVIETQYF. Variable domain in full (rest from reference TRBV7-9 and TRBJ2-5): DTGVSQNPRHKITKRGQNVTFRCDPISEHNRLYWYRQTLGQGPEFLTYFQNEAQLEKSRLLSDRFSAERPKGSFSTLEIQRTEQGDSAMYLCASSQTGVIETQYFGPGTRLLVL.

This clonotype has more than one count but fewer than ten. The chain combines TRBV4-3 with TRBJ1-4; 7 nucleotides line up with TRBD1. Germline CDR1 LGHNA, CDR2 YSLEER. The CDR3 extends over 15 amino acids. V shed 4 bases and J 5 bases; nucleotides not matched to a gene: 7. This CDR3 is CASSPWTGGNEKLFF. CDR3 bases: TGCGCCAGCAGCCCGTGGACAGGCGGAAATGAAAAACTGTTTTTT.

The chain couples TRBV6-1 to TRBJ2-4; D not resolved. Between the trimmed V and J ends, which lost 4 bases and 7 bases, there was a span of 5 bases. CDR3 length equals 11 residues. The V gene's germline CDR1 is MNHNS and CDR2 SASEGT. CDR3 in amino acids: CASSVGNIQYF. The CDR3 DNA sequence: TGTGCCAGCAGTGTTGGGAACATTCAGTACTTC.

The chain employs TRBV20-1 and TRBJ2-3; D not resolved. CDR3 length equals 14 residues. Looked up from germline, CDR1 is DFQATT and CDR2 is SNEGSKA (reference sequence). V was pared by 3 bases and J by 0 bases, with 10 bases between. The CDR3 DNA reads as TGCAGTGCTAGGGGCAGCTCTAGCACAGATACGCAGTATTTT. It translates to CSARGSSSTDTQYF.